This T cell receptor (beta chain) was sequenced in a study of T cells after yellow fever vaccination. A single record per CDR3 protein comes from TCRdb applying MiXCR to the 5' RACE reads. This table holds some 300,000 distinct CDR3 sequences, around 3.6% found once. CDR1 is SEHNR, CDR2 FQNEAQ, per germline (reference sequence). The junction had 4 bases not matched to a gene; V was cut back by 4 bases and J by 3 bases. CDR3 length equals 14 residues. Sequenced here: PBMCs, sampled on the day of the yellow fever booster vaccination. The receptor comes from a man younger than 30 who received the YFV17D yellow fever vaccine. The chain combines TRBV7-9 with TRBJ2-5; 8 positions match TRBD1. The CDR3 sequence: CASSYGQGEETQYF. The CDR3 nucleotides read TGTGCCAGCAGCTATGGACAGGGTGAAGAGACCCAGTACTTC.